This T cell receptor beta chain was recovered during a study of PD-L1 blockade in urothelial cancer. Study-wide background: Median T cell yield per blood sample was over 130,000 cells.

This clone has a single count. The target antigen is unknown. Study outcomes and limitations: Pretreatment clonality of the blood TCR repertoire below the median was predictive of superior survival. Durable-benefit patients expanded tumor-associated blood clones more at 3 weeks.

Stated time point: pretreatment peripheral blood. V dropped 5 bases and J dropped 2; count of bases not matched to a gene: 8. CDR3 length: 15 amino acids. CDR1 is MNHEY, CDR2 SMNVEV, per germline (reference sequence). Synthetic TCR analog templates were added to each PCR reaction. The repertoire was sequenced with immunoSEQ multiplex PCR; TCRdb's copy has only in-frame clones and lacks some. The sample has some 45,000 clones; roughly 88% are singletons. This receptor was obtained from a donor at least 40 years old with urothelial cancer. The chain joins TRBV27 to TRBJ2-7; 8 bases agree with TRBD2. The specimen was PBMCs, collected around atezolizumab (anti-PD-L1) treatment. CDR3 in DNA: TGTGCCAGCAGTCCCACGGGCGGGGGGACCTACGAGCAGTACTTC. Its protein is CASSPTGGGTYEQYF.